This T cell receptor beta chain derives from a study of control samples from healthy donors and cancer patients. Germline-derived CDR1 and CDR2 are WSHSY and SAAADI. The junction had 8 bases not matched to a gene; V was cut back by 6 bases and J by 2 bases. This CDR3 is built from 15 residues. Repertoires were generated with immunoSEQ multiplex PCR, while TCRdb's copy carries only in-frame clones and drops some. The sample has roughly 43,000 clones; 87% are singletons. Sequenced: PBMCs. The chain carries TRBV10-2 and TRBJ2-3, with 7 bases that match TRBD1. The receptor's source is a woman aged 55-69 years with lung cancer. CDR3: CASRGRGQYTDTQYF. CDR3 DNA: TGCGCCAGCAGAGGCAGGGGACAGTACACAGATACGCAGTATTTT.